This TCR beta chain was sequenced for a study of cytomegalovirus exposure and HLA in healthy donors. On the study more broadly: In a later analysis, the 130 or so validation repertoires were reported to have used the same platform as the 600 to 700 first-cohort repertoires.

Data came from immunoSEQ multiplex PCR; TCRdb stores just in-frame clones and leaves some out. The sample records 100,000 to 120,000 clones, about 92% being singletons. The donors were part of the roughly 130-subject validation cohort, which stood apart from the approximately 670-subject first cohort. Concerning this clone: Its antigen remains unknown.

General study findings and limits: Subsequent analysis revealed that first-cohort TCR clusters tended to co-occur in the 90 to 150 validation repertoires.

This receptor was taken from a woman aged 18-30 years in good health and CMV-seronegative. The sequencing input was PBMCs.

CDR3 sequence: CASSAGQVLLSEKLFF. The CDR3 DNA sequence: TGTGCCAGCAGCGCTGGACAGGTCTTGTTGAGTGAAAAACTGTTTTTT. This chain links TRBV7-9 with TRBJ1-4; 7 bases fit TRBD1. The CDR3 spans 16 residues. Germline values: CDR1 SEHNR, CDR2 FQNEAQ (reference sequence). Trimming cost V 5 bases and J 7 bases; bases outside gene matches: 13.